This T cell receptor beta chain came from a study of shared clonotypes between healthy human individuals. Sorted subsets were amplified in replicate PCRs using around 220 ng DNA, about 30,000 T cell genomes. Clones were sequenced by immunoSEQ multiplex PCR, and TCRdb holds only the in-frame ones, with some missing. The table records approximately 2,000,000 clones, roughly 93% of them present only once. The naive CD8 population came from CD45RO-negative cells selected for CCR7, without terminally differentiated effector memory CD45RA+ cells. Of note for this clone: Its target is unknown.

Findings and caveats of the study: Specimens sampled were limited to blood, with tissue repertoires likely differing. It was the non-shared clonotypes that had lower generation probabilities than clonotypes shared by all four donors.

With 1 base clipped from V and 4 bases from J, the junction kept 7 bases outside the gene matches. CDR3 length equals 16 residues. Germline-derived CDR1 and CDR2 are SNHLY and FYNNEI. This rearrangement joins TRBV2 to TRBJ2-3; 8 positions agree with TRBD1. The sequence was collected from a man between 18 and 35 years old in good health. Some clones in this sample may be carry-over from other donors' samples. What was sequenced was naive CD8+ T cells from PBMCs. CDR3 nucleotide sequence: TGTGCCAGCAGTGAAGTTGTGACAGGGGTCTCAGATACGCAGTATTTT. Encoded protein: CASSEVVTGVSDTQYF.